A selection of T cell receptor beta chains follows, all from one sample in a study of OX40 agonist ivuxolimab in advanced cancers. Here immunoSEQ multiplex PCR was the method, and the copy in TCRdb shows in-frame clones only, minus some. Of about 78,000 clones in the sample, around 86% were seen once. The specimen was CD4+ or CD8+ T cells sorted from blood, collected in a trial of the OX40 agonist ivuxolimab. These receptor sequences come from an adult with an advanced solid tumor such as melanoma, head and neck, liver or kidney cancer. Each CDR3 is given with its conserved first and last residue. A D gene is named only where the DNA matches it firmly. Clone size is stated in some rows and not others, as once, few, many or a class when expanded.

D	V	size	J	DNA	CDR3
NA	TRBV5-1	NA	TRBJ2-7	TGCGCCAGCGCTTACGGTGGGGGAAATGAGCAGTACTTC	CASAYGGGNEQYF
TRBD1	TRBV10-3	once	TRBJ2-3	TGTGCCATTCAAGATCAGGGGGCAGATACGCAGTATTTT	CAIQDQGADTQYF
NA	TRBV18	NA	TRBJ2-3	TGTGCCAGCACCCCCTGGTCTAGCACAGATACGCAGTATTTT	CASTPWSSTDTQYF
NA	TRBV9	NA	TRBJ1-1	TGTGCCAGCAGCGTAGCTAGGGGTGACACTGAAGCTTTCTTT	CASSVARGDTEAFF
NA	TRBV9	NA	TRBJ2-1	TGTGCCAGCAGCGTTGTTAGGGCAGGGGGGAGCCTCAATGAGCAGTTCTTC	CASSVVRAGGSLNEQFF
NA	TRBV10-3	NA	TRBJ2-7	TGTGCCATCAGTGAGTCGAGGGTGCAGTACTTC	CAISESRVQYF
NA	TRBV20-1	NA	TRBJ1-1	TGCAGTTGGGACGGGAACACTGAAGCTTTCTTT	CSWDGNTEAFF
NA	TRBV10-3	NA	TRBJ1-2	TGTGCCATCAGTGAGTCCCCGGCAGAGGAGGGTGGCTACACCTTC	CAISESPAEEGGYTF
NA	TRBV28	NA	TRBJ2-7	TGTGCCAGCAGTTTGGAGGTCATCTCCTACGAGCAGTACTTC	CASSLEVISYEQYF
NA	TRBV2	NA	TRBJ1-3	TGTGCCAGCAGTGAGTCGGCAGGGGTAGACACCATATATTTT	CASSESAGVDTIYF
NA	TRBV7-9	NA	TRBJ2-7	TGTGCCAGCAGCTTACGTCTAGCGTCAACCTACGAGCAGTACTTC	CASSLRLASTYEQYF
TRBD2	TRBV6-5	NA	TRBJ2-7	TGTGCCAGCAGATCCGGACTAGCGGGAGCCTACGAGCAGTACTTC	CASRSGLAGAYEQYF
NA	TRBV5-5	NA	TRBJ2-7	TGTGCCAGCAGGGGGAGCTCCTACGAGCAGTACTTC	CASRGSSYEQYF
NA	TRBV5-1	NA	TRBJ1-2	TGCGCCAGCAGCTTGGTTGGGAGCCTAGACTACACCTTC	CASSLVGSLDYTF
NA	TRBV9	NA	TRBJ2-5	TGTGCCAGCAGCCAATGGGTTGGGGGCAGGGAGACCCAGTACTTC	CASSQWVGGRETQYF
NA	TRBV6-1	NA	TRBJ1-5	TGTGCCAGCACCGCTGGGGGAGCGGGAAATCAGCCCCAGCATTTT	CASTAGGAGNQPQHF
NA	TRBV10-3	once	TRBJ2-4	TGTGCCATCAGTGAGGGGTATGGAGGGGGAGCCGGCATTCAGTACTTC	CAISEGYGGGAGIQYF
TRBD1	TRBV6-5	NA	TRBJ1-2	TGTGCCAGCAGTGACAAGGGACAGGGCTATGGCTACACCTTC	CASSDKGQGYGYTF
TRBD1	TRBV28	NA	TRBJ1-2	TGTGCCAGCAGTTCGACAGGGTTCTATGGCTACACCTTC	CASSSTGFYGYTF
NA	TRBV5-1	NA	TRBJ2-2	TGCGCCAGCAGCTTGTGGGGTCAGGGTGTGTCCGGGGAGCTGTTTTTT	CASSLWGQGVSGELFF
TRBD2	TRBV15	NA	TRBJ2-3	TGTGCCACCAGCAGCGGGAGGGCAGGATCTGGGGCTAGCACAGATACGCAGTATTTT	CATSSGRAGSGASTDTQYF
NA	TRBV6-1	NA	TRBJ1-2	TGTGCCAGCACCGAAGGCGGAACTCGTCCGACGGGCTACACCTTC	CASTEGGTRPTGYTF
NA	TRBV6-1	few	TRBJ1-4	TGTGCCAGCAGTGAATTAGGGGAGGCTAATGAAAAACTGTTTTTT	CASSELGEANEKLFF
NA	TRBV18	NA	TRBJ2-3	TGTGCCAGCTCACCACCGGGCTCATTCACAGATACGCAGTATTTT	CASSPPGSFTDTQYF
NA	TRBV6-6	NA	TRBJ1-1	TGTGCCAGCAGTTTACCCCTCAACACTGAAGCTTTCTTT	CASSLPLNTEAFF
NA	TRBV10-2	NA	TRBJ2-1	TGCGCCAGCAGTGAGGACGGGGCCAGCTACAATGAGCAGTTCTTC	CASSEDGASYNEQFF
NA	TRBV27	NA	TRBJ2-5	TGTGCCAGCAGTTTAAGTGGGTTAGGGGGTGAGACCCAGTACTTC	CASSLSGLGGETQYF
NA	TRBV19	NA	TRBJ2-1	TGTGCCAGTAGTATGTACCGGGACTCACGCAATGAGCAGTTCTTC	CASSMYRDSRNEQFF
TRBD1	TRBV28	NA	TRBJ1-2	TGTGCCAGCAGTTCCGGGACAGGAAGATACTATGGCTACACCTTC	CASSSGTGRYYGYTF
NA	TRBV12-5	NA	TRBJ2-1	TGTGCTAGTGGTTTGACGGGGAATGAGCAGTTCTTC	CASGLTGNEQFF
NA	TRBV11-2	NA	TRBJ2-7	TGTGCCAGCAGTCTCTCGCCCTCCTACGAGCAGTACTTC	CASSLSPSYEQYF
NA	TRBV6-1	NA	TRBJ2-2	TGTGCCAGCGAGATTACCGGGGAGCTGTTTTTT	CASEITGELFF
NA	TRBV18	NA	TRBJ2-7	TGTGCCAGCTCACCCCAGAGCTCGGGGGCCTACGAGCAGTACTTC	CASSPQSSGAYEQYF
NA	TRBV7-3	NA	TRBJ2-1	TGTGCCAGCAGCATCAACAGGGTACATGAGCAGTTCTTC	CASSINRVHEQFF
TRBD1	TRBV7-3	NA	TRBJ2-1	TGTGCCAGCAGCTTAGGGACAGGGCGCTACAATGAGCAGTTCTTC	CASSLGTGRYNEQFF
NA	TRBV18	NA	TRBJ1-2	TGTGCCAGCTCACCGGGTTTACAGGAAGGGGGAGGCTACACCTTC	CASSPGLQEGGGYTF
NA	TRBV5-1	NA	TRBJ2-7	TGCGCCAGCAGCTTGGGGGACAAGGCTCAAGACGAGTACTTC	CASSLGDKAQDEYF
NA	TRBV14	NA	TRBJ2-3	TGTGCCAGCAGCCAAGATGTACAGGGGGGGGTTGCAGATACGCAGTATTTT	CASSQDVQGGVADTQYF
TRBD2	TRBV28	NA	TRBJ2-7	TGTGCCAGCAGTTTTGCTAGCGGGGCCCCCTACGAGCAGTACTTC	CASSFASGAPYEQYF
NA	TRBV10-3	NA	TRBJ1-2	TGTGCCATCAGTGAGTCGGCATCCCCAGCAGCTAACTATGGCTACACCTTC	CAISESASPAANYGYTF
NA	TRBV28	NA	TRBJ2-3	TGTGCCAGCAGTTTAGCTAGCGGCGGGGGCGGAGATACGCAGTATTTT	CASSLASGGGGDTQYF
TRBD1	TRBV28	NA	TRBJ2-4	TGTGCCAGCACCACCGGGGGGACAGGGGTAGCCAAAAACATTCAGTACTTC	CASTTGGTGVAKNIQYF
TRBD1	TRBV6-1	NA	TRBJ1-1	TGTGCCAGCAGTGACCCGCCGGGACAGCTGAACACTGAAGCTTTCTTT	CASSDPPGQLNTEAFF
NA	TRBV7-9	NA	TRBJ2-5	TGTGCCAGCAGCTTAGCCAGGGACCCAGAGACCCAGTACTTC	CASSLARDPETQYF
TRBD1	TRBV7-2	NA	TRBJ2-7	TGTGCCAGCAGCTCGACAGGGGGGTTCTACGAGCAGTACTTC	CASSSTGGFYEQYF
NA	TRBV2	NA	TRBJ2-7	TGTGCCAGCAGTGAGATTCCGGGGGGCATATACGAGCAGTACTTC	CASSEIPGGIYEQYF
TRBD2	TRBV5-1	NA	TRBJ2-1	TGCGCCAGCAGCTTAGCGGGAGTATCCTACAATGAGCAGTTCTTC	CASSLAGVSYNEQFF
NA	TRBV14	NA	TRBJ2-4	TGTGCCAGCAGCCAAGATGCTGCAGGGGCGGCTGCCAAAAACATTCAGTACTTC	CASSQDAAGAAAKNIQYF
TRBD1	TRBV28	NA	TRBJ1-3	TGTGCCAGCAGTTCGACAGGGTTGGGGAATGGAAACACCATATATTTT	CASSSTGLGNGNTIYF
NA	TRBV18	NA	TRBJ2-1	TGTGCCAGCTCACCACCGGGATCCGTTAGCTCCTACAATGAGCAGTTCTTC	CASSPPGSVSSYNEQFF
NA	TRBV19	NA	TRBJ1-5	TGTGCCAGTAGTAGACTAACAGGGTTCGGCAATCAGCCCCAGCATTTT	CASSRLTGFGNQPQHF
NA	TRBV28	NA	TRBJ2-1	TGTGCCAGCAGTTTATGGGGGGGCGGCTCCTACAATGAGCAGTTCTTC	CASSLWGGGSYNEQFF
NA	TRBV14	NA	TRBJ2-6	TGTGCCAGCAGCAGGTATCGTGGGAGCACCTCTGGGGCCAACGTCCTGACTTTC	CASSRYRGSTSGANVLTF
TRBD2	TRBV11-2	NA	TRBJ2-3	TGTGCCAGCAGCTTAGGCGGAGCGGGAGTGATAGATACGCAGTATTTT	CASSLGGAGVIDTQYF
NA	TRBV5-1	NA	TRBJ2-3	TGCGCCAGCAGCGGCGGGGACAATCGGGTCCTAGATACGCAGTATTTT	CASSGGDNRVLDTQYF
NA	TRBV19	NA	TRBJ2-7	TGTGCCAGTAGTACGTCCGGGACCTCCACCTACGAGCAGTACTTC	CASSTSGTSTYEQYF
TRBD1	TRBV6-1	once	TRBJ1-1	TGTGCCAGCAGTGTTGGGACAGCGAACACTGAAGCTTTCTTT	CASSVGTANTEAFF
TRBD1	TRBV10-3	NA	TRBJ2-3	TGTGCCATCAGTGAGATGGGACAGGCAACAGATACGCAGTATTTT	CAISEMGQATDTQYF
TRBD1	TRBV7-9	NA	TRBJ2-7	TGTGCCAGCAGCTTAGCAGGGACAGGGGGCACCGAGCAGTACTTC	CASSLAGTGGTEQYF